These 9 T cell receptor beta chains were sequenced from one sample in a study of identical twins. TCRdb fed the 5' RACE reads into MiXCR, producing one record per CDR3 protein. The repertoire holds about 520,000 distinct CDR3 sequences, with under 25% as singletons. These data are also associated with another study on T cells expressing NK-cell markers.

The sample taken for sequencing was CD4+ T cells sorted from blood. Receptors were obtained from a woman aged 18-29 years in good health.

The genes are TRBV12-3 or TRBV12-4 and TRBJ2-7, with TRBD2 identical over 9 bases. The J segment lost 3 bases and the V segment lost 5 bases, leaving 5 bases of the junction unmatched. This CDR3 has 14 amino acids. CDR3 nucleotide sequence: TGTGCCAGCAGTCCGCGGGGGGGCGGCTACGAGCAGTACTTC. Translating gives CASSPRGGGYEQYF.

The chain links TRBV29-1 to TRBJ2-3, with a possible D match to TRBD1 (5 bases). Trimming cost V 6 bases and J 2 bases, with 12 bases left between them. The CDR3 is 13 residues long. In germline, CDR1 is SQVTM, CDR2 ANQGSEA. CDR3: CSVRRTITDTQYF. The CDR3 DNA reads TGCAGCGTAAGGCGGACAATCACAGATACGCAGTATTTT.

The table lists this clonotype with many counts. The chain employs TRBV6-1 and TRBJ1-2; no reliable D call. Looked up from germline, CDR1 is MNHNS and CDR2 is SASEGT. This CDR3 has 13 amino acids. The germline V and J ends were trimmed by 5 bases and 2 bases, with 9 bases remaining between them. CDR3 in DNA: TGTGCCAGCAGTACCAGCTGGAACTATGGCTACACCTTC. It specifies CASSTSWNYGYTF.

The genes are TRBV6-5 and TRBJ1-5; perhaps TRBD1 as D (6 bases). CDR3 size: 15 residues. Germline V lookup: CDR1 MNHEY, CDR2 SVGAGI. Trimming removed 2 bases at V and 6 bases at J, with 14 bases between. The CDR3 DNA sequence: TGTGCCAGCAGTTACGCAGGGGCGCAGGGTCAGCCCCAGCATTTT. Protein: CASSYAGAQGQPQHF.

The gene calls are TRBV29-1 and TRBJ2-3; 11 nucleotides align to TRBD2. CDR1 is SQVTM and CDR2 is ANQGSEA in the germline V gene. Unmatched junction bases numbered 11, after V lost 4 bases and J lost 5 bases. The CDR3 contains 16 residues. CDR3 in DNA: TGCAGCGTTGGGCTGTCTAGCGGGGGGCCTGGAGATACGCAGTATTTT. Translated: CSVGLSSGGPGDTQYF.

In this sample, this clonotype turned up a few times. The chain has TRBV15 and TRBJ1-2, with D tentatively TRBD1 (5 bases). CDR1 is LNHNV and CDR2 is YYDKDF in the germline V gene (reference sequence). The V gene lost 5 bases and the J gene lost 1 base, with 14 bases spanning the gap. This CDR3 is built from 15 residues. CDR3 loop: CATSPRRGDNYGYTF. In DNA, the CDR3 is TGTGCCACCAGCCCCCGGCGGGGGGATAACTATGGCTACACCTTC.

The genes are TRBV7-2 and TRBJ2-7; the D is unclear. The CDR3 runs to 13 residues. Trimming left V 3 bases short and J 3 bases short, with 9 bases between. The germline V gene encodes CDR1 SGHTA and CDR2 FQGNSA. The CDR3 coding sequence is TGTGCCAGCAGCTTGGTCGTCGGCTACGAGCAGTACTTC. The encoded protein is CASSLVVGYEQYF.

The chain couples TRBV5-8 to TRBJ1-1; the D is unclear. The CDR3 contains 15 residues. CDR1 SGHTS and CDR2 YDEGEE come from the germline V gene. V lost 4 bases and J lost 1, with 14 bases in between. The CDR3 DNA follows: TGTGCCAGCAGCGGTTTTCGGGTAAAGAACACTGAAGCTTTCTTT. It codes for CASSGFRVKNTEAFF. Drawing the rest from reference TRBV5-8 and TRBJ1-1, the complete variable domain is EAGVTQSPTHLIKTRGQQATLRCSPISGHTSVYWYQQALGLGLQFLLWYDEGEERNRGNFPPRFSGRQFPNYSSELNVNALELEDSALYLCASSGFRVKNTEAFFGQGTRLTVV.

This clonotype showed up many times. The chain combines TRBV5-6 with TRBJ1-1; 8 bases align to TRBD1. The CDR3 contains 13 residues. Trimming cost V 5 bases and J 6 bases; bases outside gene matches: 6. Germline V gene lookup returns CDR1 SGHDT and CDR2 YYEEEE. The CDR3 DNA follows: TGTGCCAGCAGTCACAGGGGGATACCTGAAGCTTTCTTT. This encodes CASSHRGIPEAFF.